This TCR beta chain was identified in a study of shared clonotypes between healthy human individuals. This clone was observed once. Here immunoSEQ multiplex PCR was the method, and the copy in TCRdb shows in-frame clones only, minus some. In the table there are some 200,000 clones, just over 65% of which are singletons. Per the germline V gene, CDR1 is SGDLS and CDR2 is YYNGEE. The CDR3 runs 14 residues. Trimming cost V 1 base and J 1 base, with 9 bases left between them. This receptor was taken from a man aged 25-40 years in good health. Input material: memory CD4+ T cells sorted from blood. Subset defined: CD45RA-negative fraction. The V and J genes are TRBV9 and TRBJ2-7, with D hard to call. The CDR3 region has the DNA TGTGCCAGCAGCGTAAGTCCAGATTCCTACGAGCAGTACTTC. Protein product: CASSVSPDSYEQYF. Full variable domain (missing parts from reference TRBV9 and TRBJ2-7): DSGVTQTPKHLITATGQRVTLRCSPRSGDLSVYWYQQSLDQGLQFLIQYYNGEERAKGNILERFSAQQFPDLHSELNLSSLELGDSALYFCASSVSPDSYEQYFGPGTRLTVT.